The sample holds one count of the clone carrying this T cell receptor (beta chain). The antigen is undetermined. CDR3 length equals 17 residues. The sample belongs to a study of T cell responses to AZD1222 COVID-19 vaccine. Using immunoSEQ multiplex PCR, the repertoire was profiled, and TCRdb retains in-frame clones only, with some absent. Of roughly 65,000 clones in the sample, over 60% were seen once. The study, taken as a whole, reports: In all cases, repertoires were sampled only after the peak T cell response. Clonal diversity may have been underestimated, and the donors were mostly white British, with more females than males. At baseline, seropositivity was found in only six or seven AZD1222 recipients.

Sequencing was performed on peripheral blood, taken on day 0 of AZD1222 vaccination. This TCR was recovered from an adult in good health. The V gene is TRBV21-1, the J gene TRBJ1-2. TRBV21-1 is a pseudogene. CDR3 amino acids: CASSINKAPFPNYGYTF. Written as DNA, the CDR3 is TGTGCCAGCAGCATTAACAAGGCACCCTTTCCCAACTATGGCTACACCTTC.